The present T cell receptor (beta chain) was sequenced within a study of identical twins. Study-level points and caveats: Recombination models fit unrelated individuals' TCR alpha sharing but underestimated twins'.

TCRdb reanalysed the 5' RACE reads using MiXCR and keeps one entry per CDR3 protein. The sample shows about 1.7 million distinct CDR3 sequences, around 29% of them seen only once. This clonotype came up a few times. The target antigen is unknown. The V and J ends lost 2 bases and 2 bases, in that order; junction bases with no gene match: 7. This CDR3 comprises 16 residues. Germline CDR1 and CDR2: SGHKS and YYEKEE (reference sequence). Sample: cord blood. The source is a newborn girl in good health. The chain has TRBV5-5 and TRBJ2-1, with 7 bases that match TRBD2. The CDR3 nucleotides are TGTGCCAGCAGCTTAGGGCCAGCGGGAACCTACAATGAGCAGTTCTTC. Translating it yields CASSLGPAGTYNEQFF.